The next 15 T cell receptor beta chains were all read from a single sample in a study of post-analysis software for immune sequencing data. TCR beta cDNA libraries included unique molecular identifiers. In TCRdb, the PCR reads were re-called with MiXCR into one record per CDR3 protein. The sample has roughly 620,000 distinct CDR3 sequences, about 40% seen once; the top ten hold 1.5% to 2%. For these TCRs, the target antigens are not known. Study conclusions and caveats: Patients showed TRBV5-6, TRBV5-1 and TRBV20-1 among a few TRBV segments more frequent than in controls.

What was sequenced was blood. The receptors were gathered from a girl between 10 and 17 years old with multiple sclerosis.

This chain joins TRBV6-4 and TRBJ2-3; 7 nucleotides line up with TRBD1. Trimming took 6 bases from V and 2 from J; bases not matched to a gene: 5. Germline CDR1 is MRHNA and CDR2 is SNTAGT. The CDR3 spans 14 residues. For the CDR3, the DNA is TGTGCCAGCAGAGACAGGGAATTCACAGATACGCAGTATTTT. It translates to CASRDREFTDTQYF.

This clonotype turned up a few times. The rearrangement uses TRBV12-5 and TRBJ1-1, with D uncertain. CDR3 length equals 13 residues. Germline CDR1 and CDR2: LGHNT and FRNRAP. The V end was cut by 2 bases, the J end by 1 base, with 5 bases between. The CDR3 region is CASGLQENTEAFF. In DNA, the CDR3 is TGTGCTAGTGGTTTGCAGGAGAACACTGAAGCTTTCTTT.

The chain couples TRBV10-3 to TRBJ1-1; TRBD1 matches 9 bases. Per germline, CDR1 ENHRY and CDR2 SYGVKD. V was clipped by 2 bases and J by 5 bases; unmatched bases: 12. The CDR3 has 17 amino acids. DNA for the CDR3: TGTGCCATCAGTGAGGCGGGGACCGGGACAGGGACTACTGAAGCTTTCTTT. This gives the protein CAISEAGTGTGTTEAFF.

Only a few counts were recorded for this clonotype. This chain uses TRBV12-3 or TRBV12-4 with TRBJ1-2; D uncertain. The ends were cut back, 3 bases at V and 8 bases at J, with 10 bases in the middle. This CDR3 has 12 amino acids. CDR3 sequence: CASSFLGGGYTF. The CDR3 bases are TGTGCCAGCAGTTTTTTGGGAGGAGGCTACACCTTC.

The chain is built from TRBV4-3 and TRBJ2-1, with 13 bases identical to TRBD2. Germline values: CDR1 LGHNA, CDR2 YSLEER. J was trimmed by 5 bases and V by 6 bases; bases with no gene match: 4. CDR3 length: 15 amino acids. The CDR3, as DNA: TGCGCCAGCAGTTGGACTAGCGGGAGAAACAATGAGCAGTTCTTC. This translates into CASSWTSGRNNEQFF.

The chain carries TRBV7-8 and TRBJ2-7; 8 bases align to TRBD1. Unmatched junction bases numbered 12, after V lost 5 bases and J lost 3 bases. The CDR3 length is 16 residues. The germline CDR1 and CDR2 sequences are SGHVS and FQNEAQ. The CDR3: CASSAETGDLYYEQYF. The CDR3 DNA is TGTGCCAGCAGCGCCGAGACAGGGGACCTTTACTACGAGCAGTACTTC.

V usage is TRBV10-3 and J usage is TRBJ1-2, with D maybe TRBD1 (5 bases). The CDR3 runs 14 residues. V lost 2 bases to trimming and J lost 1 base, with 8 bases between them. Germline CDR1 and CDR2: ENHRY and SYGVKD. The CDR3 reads CAISEPGRNYGYTF. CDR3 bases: TGTGCCATCAGTGAGCCGGGACGTAACTATGGCTACACCTTC.

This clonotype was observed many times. In DNA, the CDR3 is TGTGCCAGCAGCCGGGTAGCCGGGGGGACCCAGTACTTC. Its protein is CASSRVAGGTQYF. The chain links TRBV14 to TRBJ2-5; TRBD2 is a possible D gene (6 bases). The CDR3 is 13 residues long. Germline CDR1 is SGHDN and CDR2 is FVKESK. V was pared by 4 bases and J by 7 bases, with 13 bases between.

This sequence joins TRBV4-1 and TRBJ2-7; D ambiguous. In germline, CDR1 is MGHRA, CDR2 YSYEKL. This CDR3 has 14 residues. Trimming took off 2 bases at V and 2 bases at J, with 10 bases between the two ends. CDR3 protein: CASSQLRSTYEQYF. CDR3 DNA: TGCGCCAGCAGCCAACTTAGGAGTACCTACGAGCAGTACTTC.

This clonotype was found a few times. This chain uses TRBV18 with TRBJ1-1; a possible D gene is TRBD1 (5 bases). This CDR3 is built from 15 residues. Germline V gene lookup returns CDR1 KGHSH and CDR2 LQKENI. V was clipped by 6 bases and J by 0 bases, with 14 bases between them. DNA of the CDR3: TGTGCCAGCTCGCCGGGACCGCGGATGAACACTGAAGCTTTCTTT. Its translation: CASSPGPRMNTEAFF.

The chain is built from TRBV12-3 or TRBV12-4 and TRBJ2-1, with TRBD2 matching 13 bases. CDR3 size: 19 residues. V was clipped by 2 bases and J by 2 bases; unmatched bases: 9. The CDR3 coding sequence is TGTGCCAGCAGTTTAATACTAGCGGGAGGGTATCGTCCCTACAATGAGCAGTTCTTC. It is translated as CASSLILAGGYRPYNEQFF.

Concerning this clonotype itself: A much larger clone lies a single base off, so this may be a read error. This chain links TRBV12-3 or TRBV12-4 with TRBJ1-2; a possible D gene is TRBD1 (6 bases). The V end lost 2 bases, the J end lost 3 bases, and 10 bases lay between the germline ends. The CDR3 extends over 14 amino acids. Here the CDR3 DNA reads TGTGCCAGCAGTTTAACAGGGTTCGACTATGGCTACACCTTC. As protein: CASSLTGFDYGYTF.

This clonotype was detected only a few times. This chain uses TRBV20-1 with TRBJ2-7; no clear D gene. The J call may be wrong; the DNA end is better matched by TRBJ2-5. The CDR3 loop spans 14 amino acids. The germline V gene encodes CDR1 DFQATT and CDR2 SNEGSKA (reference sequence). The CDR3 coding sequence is TGCAGTGCTAGAGTGGAGTCACCTACAGAGACCCAGTACTTC. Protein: CSARVESPTETQYF.

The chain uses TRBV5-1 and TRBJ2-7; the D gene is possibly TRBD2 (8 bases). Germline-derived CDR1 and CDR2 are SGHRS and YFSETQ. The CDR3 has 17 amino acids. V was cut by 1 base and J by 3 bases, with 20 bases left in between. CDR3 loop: CASSLRAGGDRLYEQYF. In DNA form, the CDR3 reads TGCGCCAGCAGCTTGAGGGCCGGGGGGGACAGACTCTACGAGCAGTACTTC. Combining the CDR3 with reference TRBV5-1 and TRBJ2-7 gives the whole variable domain KAGVTQTPRYLIKTRGQQVTLSCSPISGHRSVSWYQQTPGQGLQFLFEYFSETQRNKGNFPGRFSGRQFSNSRSEMNVSTLELGDSALYLCASSLRAGGDRLYEQYFGPGTRLTVT.

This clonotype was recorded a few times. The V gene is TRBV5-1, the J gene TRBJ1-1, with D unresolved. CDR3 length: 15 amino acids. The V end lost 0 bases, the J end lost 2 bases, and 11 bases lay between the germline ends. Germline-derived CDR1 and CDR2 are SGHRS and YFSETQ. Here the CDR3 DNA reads TGCGCCAGCAGCTTGGTAGGCGGACTCAACACTGAAGCTTTCTTT. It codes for CASSLVGGLNTEAFF.